Listed here is a single T cell receptor (beta chain). The data originate from a study of technical replicates of blood from a handful of donors. CDR1 is SGHRS and CDR2 is YFSETQ in the germline V gene. The V gene lost 0 bases and the J gene lost 8 bases, with 12 bases spanning the gap. The CDR3 extends over 14 amino acids. TCRdb's table, derived via immunoSEQ multiplex PCR, lists solely in-frame clones and lacks some. There are about 70,000 clones in the sample; roughly nine tenths occur only once, and 0.38% lies in the top ten. The chain couples TRBV5-1 to TRBJ2-1; D may be TRBD2 (6 bases). The sequence was obtained from a human donor in good health. The sequencing sample was made of T cells isolated from PBMCs. CDR3 bases: TGCGCCAGCAGCTTGGTGACCGGGAGCTATGAGCAGTTCTTC. It yields the protein CASSLVTGSYEQFF.